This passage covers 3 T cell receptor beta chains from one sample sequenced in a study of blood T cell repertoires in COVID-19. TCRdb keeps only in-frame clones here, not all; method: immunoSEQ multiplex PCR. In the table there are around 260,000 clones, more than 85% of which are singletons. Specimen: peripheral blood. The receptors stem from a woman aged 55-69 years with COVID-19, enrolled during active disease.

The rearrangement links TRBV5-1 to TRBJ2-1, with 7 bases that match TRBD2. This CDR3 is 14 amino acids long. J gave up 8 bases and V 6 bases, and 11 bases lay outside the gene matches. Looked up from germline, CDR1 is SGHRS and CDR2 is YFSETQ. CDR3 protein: CASTRGVGNYEQFF. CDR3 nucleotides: TGCGCCAGCACCCGGGGGGTGGGTAACTATGAGCAGTTCTTC.

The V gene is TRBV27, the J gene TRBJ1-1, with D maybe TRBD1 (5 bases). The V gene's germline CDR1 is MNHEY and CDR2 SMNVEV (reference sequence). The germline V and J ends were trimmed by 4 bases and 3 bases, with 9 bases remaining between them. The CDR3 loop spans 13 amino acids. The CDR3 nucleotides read TGTGCCAGCAGTTGGAGCAGGGACACTGAAGCTTTCTTT. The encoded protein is CASSWSRDTEAFF.

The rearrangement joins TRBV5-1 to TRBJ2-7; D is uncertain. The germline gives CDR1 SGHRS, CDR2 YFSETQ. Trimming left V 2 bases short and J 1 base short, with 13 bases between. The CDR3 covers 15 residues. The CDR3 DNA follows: TGCGCCAGCAGCTTAGGAGTTAAGAGTTCCTACGAGCAGTACTTC. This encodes CASSLGVKSSYEQYF.